This T cell receptor beta chain was observed in a study of shared clonotypes between healthy human individuals. CDR1 MNHEY and CDR2 SMNVEV come from the germline V gene (reference sequence). V gave up 4 bases and J gave up 6 bases; unmatched junction bases: 9. The CDR3 is made up of 14 amino acids. Regarding the study as a whole: The study generally estimated greater richness for naive than memory subsets.

Each PCR replicate from the sorted subsets contained 200 to 250 ng DNA, which is some 32,000 T cell genomes. Profiled with immunoSEQ multiplex PCR; TCRdb holds only in-frame clones, not every one. The sample includes some 2 million clones, over 85% seen only once; the top ten take 0.95% to 1.5%. CD8 cells regarded as naive lacked CD45RO, were positively chosen for CCR7, and omitted terminally differentiated effector memory CD45RA+ cells. Of note for this clone: Its antigen is not known.

This receptor was obtained from a man between 18 and 29 years old in good health. This sequence joins TRBV27 and TRBJ2-7; 7 bases line up with TRBD2. What was sequenced was naive CD8+ T cells sorted from blood. CDR3: CASSSGLNTGEQYF. In DNA form, the CDR3 reads TGTGCCAGCAGTTCGGGACTAAACACGGGCGAGCAGTACTTC.